This TCR beta chain was obtained from a study of OX40 agonist ivuxolimab in advanced cancers. As for the study in general: Patients received ivuxolimab, an agonistic anti-OX40 (CD134) antibody. Participants, 82.7% male, averaged about 59 years of age, ranging from roughly 23 to 80.

Trimming cost V 0 bases and J 2 bases; bases outside gene matches: 3. The length of the CDR3 is 16 residues. In germline, CDR1 is SGHRS, CDR2 YFSETQ. Method: immunoSEQ multiplex PCR; TCRdb's copy keeps in-frame clones and lacks some. The table has over 80,000 clones, 75% to 95% seen once. The sample in question was CD4+ or CD8+ T cells sorted from blood, obtained in a trial of the OX40 agonist ivuxolimab. This clonotype was sampled from an adult with an advanced solid tumor such as melanoma, head and neck, liver or kidney cancer. The rearrangement links TRBV5-1 to TRBJ2-5, with 11 bases fitting TRBD2. CDR3 DNA sequence: TGCGCCAGCAGCTTGGCGCTAGCGGGGGGACAAGAGACCCAGTACTTC. This encodes CASSLALAGGQETQYF. Full variable domain (missing parts from reference TRBV5-1 and TRBJ2-5): KAGVTQTPRYLIKTRGQQVTLSCSPISGHRSVSWYQQTPGQGLQFLFEYFSETQRNKGNFPGRFSGRQFSNSRSEMNVSTLELGDSALYLCASSLALAGGQETQYFGPGTRLLVL.